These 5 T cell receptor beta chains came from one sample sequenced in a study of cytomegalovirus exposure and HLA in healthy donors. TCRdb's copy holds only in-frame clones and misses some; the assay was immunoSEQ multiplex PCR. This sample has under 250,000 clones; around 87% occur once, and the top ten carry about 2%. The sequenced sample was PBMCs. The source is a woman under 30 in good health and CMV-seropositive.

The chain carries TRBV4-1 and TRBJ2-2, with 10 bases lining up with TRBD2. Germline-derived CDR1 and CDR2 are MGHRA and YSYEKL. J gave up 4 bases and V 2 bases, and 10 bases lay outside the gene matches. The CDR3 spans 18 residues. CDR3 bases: TGCGCCAGCAGCCAAAACCCGATCCGACTAGCGGGCACCGGGGAGCTGTTTTTT. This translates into CASSQNPIRLAGTGELFF.

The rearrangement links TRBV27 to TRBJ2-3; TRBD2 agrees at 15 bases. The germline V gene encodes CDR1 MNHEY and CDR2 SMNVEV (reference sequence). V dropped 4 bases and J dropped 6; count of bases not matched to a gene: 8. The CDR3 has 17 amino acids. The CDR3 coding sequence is TGTGCCAGCAGTTCTGGACTAGCGGGAGGGCCAGAGGATACGCAGTATTTT. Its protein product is CASSSGLAGGPEDTQYF.

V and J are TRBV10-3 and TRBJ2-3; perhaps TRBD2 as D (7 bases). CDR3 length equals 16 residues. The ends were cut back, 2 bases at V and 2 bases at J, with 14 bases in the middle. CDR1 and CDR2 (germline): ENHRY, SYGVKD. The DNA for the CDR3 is TGTGCCATCAGTGAGGGCCGGGCGGGGGCCACAGATACGCAGTATTTT. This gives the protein CAISEGRAGATDTQYF.

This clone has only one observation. CDR3 sequence reads: CASSPLAGSYNEQFF. Here the CDR3 DNA reads TGTGCCAGCAGTCCCCTAGCGGGGTCCTACAATGAGCAGTTCTTC. The rearrangement joins TRBV27 to TRBJ2-1; 9 nucleotides match TRBD2. With 5 bases clipped from V and 1 base from J, the junction kept 3 bases outside the gene matches. The CDR3 extends over 15 amino acids. CDR1 is MNHEY, CDR2 SMNVEV, per germline (reference sequence).

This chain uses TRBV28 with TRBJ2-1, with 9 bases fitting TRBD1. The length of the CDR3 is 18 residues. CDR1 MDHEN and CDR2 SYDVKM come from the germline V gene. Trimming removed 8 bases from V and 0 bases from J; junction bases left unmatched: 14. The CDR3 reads CASGSWDRVFSSYNEQFF. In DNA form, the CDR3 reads TGTGCCAGCGGCTCCTGGGACAGGGTATTTAGCTCCTACAATGAGCAGTTCTTC.